This TCR beta chain was sequenced in a study of identical twins. Addition of a universal primer site occurred through template switching, and cDNA carried unique molecular identifiers. TCRdb ran MiXCR on the 5' RACE reads and lists one entry per CDR3 protein. The table shows 500,000 to 700,000 distinct CDR3 sequences, with under 8.5% occurring only once. Study findings and constraints: Excess twin sharing in beta out-of-frame sequences was weaker. Model-predicted out-of-frame TCR alpha sharing fell below observed values in monozygotic twins. Beta clonotypes that were abundant in cord blood contained fewer insertions, a pattern absent from memory repertoires.

V was clipped by 1 base and J by 5 bases, with 23 bases between them. This CDR3 is built from 18 residues. The germline V gene encodes CDR1 LGHDT and CDR2 YNNKEL (reference sequence). In its sample, this clonotype was seen a few times. Its specificity is not known. These same records also appear under a second study, on yellow fever vaccine responses in identical twins.

This chain connects TRBV3-1 to TRBJ1-2; TRBD1 might be the D (5 bases). This receptor was identified in a woman younger than 30 in good health. The sample consisted of PBMCs. The CDR3 region is CASSQAGQGVARRYGYTF. Written as DNA, the CDR3 is TGTGCCAGCAGCCAAGCTGGGCAGGGTGTCGCCCGAAGGTATGGCTACACCTTC.